This T cell receptor beta chain was profiled in a study of OX40 agonist ivuxolimab in advanced cancers. Study summary: At doses from 0.01 to 10 mg/kg, patients were given intravenous ivuxolimab every 2 weeks. Patients in dose escalation had liver, melanoma, kidney or head and neck cancers. The study's findings and limits: Near-lowest levels of clonal expansion characterized partial responders at 0.1-3.0 mg/kg. Fewer expanded clones were found on average in CD4+ than in CD8+ T cells.

TCRdb keeps only in-frame clones here, not all; method: immunoSEQ multiplex PCR. The table shows roughly 73,000 clones, with 80% to 90% occurring only once. Germline V lookup: CDR1 SNHLY, CDR2 FYNNEI. The CDR3 is 14 residues long. V was clipped by 2 bases and J by 7 bases, with 9 bases between them. This clone has only one observation. The antigen remains undetermined. The chain uses TRBV2 and TRBJ1-6; no reliable D call. Sequencing was performed on CD4+ or CD8+ T cells sorted from blood, taken in a trial of the OX40 agonist ivuxolimab. This TCR derives from an adult with an advanced solid tumor such as melanoma, head and neck, liver or kidney cancer. DNA for the CDR3: TGTGCCAGCAGTGAATCCAGAGTCAATTCACCCCTCCACTTT. It specifies CASSESRVNSPLHF.